This TCR beta chain was recovered during a study of blood T cell repertoires in COVID-19. Background on the study: Acute and convalescent COVID-19 specimens originated in the United States, Italy and Spain. Sources were T cells, B-cell-depleted T cells, or PBMCs; the material itself was cDNA or gDNA.

The CDR3 has 16 residues. Per the germline V gene, CDR1 is SGHVS and CDR2 is FNYEAQ. Losses at the gene ends were 3 bases for V and 4 bases for J; bases not matched to a gene: 9. Original data processing: Amplification of reference gene primers provided the estimated nucleated cell counts. Profiling relied on immunoSEQ multiplex PCR, and the TCRdb table lists in-frame clones only, not all of them. From that table come the V and J calls and clone size; the DNA was used to work out D and trimming. The table shows roughly 230,000 clones, with 89% occurring only once. The sample taken for sequencing was peripheral blood. This sequence originates from a middle-aged woman who had recovered from COVID-19. The rearrangement links TRBV7-6 to TRBJ2-3; 8 nucleotides align to TRBD2. The CDR3 DNA sequence: TGTGCCAGCAGCTTGGCGGGACTAGGTTTGTCAGATACGCAGTATTTT. Protein sequence: CASSLAGLGLSDTQYF. The full variable domain, rest sourced from reference TRBV7-6 and TRBJ2-3, is GAGVSQSPRYKVTKRGQDVALRCDPISGHVSLYWYRQALGQGPEFLTYFNYEAQQDKSGLPNDRFSAERPEGSISTLTIQRTEQRDSAMYRCASSLAGLGLSDTQYFGPGTRLTVL.